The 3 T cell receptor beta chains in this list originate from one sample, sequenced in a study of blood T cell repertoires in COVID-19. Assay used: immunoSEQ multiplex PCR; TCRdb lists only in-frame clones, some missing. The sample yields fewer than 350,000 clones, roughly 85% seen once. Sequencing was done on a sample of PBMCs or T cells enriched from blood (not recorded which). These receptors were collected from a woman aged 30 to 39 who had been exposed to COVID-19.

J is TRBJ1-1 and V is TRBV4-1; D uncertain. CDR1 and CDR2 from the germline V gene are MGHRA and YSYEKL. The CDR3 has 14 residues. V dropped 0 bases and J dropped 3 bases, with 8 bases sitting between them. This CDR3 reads CASSQERLYTEAFF. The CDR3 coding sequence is TGCGCCAGCAGCCAAGAGAGACTATACACTGAAGCTTTCTTT.

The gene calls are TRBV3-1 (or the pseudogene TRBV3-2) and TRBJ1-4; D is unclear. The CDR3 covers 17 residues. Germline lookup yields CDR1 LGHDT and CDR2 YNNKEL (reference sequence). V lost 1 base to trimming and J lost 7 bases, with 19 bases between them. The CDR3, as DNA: TGTGCCAGCAGCCAAGTGGCTGTACCTCCATATTCTGAAAAACTGTTTTTT. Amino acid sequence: CASSQVAVPPYSEKLFF.

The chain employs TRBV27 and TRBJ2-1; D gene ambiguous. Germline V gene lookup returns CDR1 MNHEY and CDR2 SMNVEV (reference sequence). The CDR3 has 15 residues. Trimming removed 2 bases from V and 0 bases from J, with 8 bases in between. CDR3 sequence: CASSLVESSYNEQFF. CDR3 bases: TGTGCCAGCAGTTTAGTAGAAAGCTCCTACAATGAGCAGTTCTTC.